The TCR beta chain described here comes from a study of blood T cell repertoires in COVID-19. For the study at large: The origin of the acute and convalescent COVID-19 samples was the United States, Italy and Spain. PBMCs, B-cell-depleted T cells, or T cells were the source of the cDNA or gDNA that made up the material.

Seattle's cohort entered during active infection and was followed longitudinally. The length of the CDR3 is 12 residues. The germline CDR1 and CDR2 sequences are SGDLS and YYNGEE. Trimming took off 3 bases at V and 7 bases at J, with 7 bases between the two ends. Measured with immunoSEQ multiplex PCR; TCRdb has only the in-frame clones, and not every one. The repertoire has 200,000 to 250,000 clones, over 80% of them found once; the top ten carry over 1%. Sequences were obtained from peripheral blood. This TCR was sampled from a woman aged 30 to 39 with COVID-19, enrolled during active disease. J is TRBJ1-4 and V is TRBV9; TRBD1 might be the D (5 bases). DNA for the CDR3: TGTGCCAGCAGCGGCGACAGTGAAAAACTGTTTTTT. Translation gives CASSGDSEKLFF. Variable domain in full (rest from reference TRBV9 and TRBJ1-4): DSGVTQTPKHLITATGQRVTLRCSPRSGDLSVYWYQQSLDQGLQFLIQYYNGEERAKGNILERFSAQQFPDLHSELNLSSLELGDSALYFCASSGDSEKLFFGSGTQLSVL.